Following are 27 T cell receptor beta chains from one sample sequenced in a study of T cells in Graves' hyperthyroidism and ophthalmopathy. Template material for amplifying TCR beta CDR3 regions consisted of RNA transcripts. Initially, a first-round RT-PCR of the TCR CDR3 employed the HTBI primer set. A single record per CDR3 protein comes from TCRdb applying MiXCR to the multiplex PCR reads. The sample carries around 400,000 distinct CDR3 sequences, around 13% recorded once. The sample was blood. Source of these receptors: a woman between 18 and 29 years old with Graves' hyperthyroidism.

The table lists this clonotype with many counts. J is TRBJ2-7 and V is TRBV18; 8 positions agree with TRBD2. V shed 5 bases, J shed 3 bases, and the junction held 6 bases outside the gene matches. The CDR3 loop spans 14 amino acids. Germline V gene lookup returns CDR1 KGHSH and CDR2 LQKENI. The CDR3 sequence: CASSFAGGLYEQYF. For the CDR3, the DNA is TGTGCCAGCTCATTTGCGGGAGGTCTCTACGAGCAGTACTTC.

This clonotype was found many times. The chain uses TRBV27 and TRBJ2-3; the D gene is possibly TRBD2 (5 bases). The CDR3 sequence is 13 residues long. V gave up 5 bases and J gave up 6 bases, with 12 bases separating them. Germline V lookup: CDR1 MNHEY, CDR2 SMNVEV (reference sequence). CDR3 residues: CASSPGRGDTQYF. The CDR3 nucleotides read TGTGCCAGCAGTCCAGGACGCGGGGATACGCAGTATTTT.

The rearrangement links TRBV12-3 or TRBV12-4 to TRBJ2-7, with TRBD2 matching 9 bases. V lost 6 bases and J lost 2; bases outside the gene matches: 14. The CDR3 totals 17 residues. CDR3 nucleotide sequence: TGTGCCAGCAGCTCCCCCCCGAGCGGGAGGATCCCCTACGAGCAGTACTTC. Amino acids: CASSSPPSGRIPYEQYF.

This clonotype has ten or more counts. The CDR3 reads CASSLTFQGGTPQHF. CDR3 sequence (DNA): TGTGCCAGCAGCTTAACGTTTCAGGGGGGGACACCCCAGCATTTT. The chain links TRBV7-3 to TRBJ1-5; 7 nucleotides align to TRBD1. The CDR3 runs 15 residues. Germline V lookup: CDR1 SGHTA, CDR2 FQGTGA. V trimming: 0 bases; J trimming: 10 bases; junction bases outside the gene matches: 9.

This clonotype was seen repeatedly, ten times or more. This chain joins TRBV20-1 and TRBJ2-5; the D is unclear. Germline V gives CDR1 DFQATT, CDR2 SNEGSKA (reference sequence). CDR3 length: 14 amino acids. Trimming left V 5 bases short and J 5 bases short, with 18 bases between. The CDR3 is CSAFSSPLGETQYF. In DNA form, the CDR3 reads TGCAGTGCTTTTAGTTCTCCCCTCGGGGAGACCCAGTACTTC.

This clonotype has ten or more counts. DNA of the CDR3: TGTGCCAGCAGCTCGCTGGGCCCACAGTCAGCTAATGAAAAACTGTTTTTT. Translation: CASSSLGPQSANEKLFF. The chain couples TRBV6-1 to TRBJ1-4; D is unclear. Germline CDR1 is MNHNS and CDR2 is SASEGT. Trimming took 6 bases from V and 3 from J, leaving 20 bases between them. This CDR3 contains 17 residues.

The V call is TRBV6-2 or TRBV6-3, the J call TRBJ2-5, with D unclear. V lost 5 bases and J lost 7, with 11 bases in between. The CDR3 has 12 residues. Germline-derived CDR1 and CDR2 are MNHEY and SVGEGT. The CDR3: CASSVEIRTQYF. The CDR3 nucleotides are TGTGCCAGCAGTGTGGAGATACGGACCCAGTACTTC.

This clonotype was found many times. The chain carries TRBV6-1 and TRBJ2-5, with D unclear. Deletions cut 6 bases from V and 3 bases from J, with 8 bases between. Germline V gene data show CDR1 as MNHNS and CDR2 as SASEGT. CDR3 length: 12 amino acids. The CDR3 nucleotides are TGTGCCAGCAGCCTCAATGAAGAGACCCAGTACTTC. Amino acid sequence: CASSLNEETQYF.

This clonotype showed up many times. DNA of the CDR3: TGTGCCAGCAGTTCCGTCCTAGCCAGCCAGCCCCAGCATTTT. Its translation is CASSSVLASQPQHF. The gene calls are TRBV27 and TRBJ1-5, with D unresolved. Trimming removed 4 bases at V and 7 bases at J, with 14 bases between. Germline CDR1 is MNHEY and CDR2 is SMNVEV (reference sequence). CDR3 length: 14 amino acids.

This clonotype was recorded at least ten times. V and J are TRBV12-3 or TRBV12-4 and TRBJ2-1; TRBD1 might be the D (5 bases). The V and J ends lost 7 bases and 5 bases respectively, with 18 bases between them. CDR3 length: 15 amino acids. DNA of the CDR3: TGTGCCAGCAAACCCAATCAGCTAGGGGACAATGAGCAGTTCTTC. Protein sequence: CASKPNQLGDNEQFF.

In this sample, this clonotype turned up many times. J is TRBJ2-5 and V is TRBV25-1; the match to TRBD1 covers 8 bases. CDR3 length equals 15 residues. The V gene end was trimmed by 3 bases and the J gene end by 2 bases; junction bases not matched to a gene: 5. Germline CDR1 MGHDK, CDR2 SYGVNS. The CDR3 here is CASSDLGQGQETQYF. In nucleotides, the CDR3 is TGTGCCAGCAGTGACCTCGGACAGGGTCAAGAGACCCAGTACTTC.

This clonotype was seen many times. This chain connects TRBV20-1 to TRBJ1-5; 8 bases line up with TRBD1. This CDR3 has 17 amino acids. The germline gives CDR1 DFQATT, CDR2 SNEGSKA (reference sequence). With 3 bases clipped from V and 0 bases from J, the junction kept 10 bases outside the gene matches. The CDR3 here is CSASQGAVSLSNQPQHF. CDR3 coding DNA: TGCAGTGCTAGTCAGGGGGCGGTTTCCCTTAGCAATCAGCCCCAGCATTTT.

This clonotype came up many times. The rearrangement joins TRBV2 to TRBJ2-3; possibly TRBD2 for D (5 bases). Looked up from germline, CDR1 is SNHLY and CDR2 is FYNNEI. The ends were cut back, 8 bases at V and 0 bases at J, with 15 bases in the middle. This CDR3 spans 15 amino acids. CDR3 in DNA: TGTGCCAGCGGACTTAGCGATACTAGCACAGATACGCAGTATTTT. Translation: CASGLSDTSTDTQYF.

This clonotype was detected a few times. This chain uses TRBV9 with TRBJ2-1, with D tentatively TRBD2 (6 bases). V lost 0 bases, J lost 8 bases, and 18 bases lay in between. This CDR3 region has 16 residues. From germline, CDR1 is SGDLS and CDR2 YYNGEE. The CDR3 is CASSVGGSGAGYEQFF. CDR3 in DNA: TGTGCCAGCAGCGTAGGAGGTAGCGGAGCGGGCTATGAGCAGTTCTTC.

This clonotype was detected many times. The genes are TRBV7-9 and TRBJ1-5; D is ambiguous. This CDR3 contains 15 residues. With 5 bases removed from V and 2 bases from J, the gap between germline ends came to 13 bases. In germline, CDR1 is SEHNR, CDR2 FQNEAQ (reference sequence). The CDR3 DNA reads TGTGCCAGCAGCCCCCCGGGCGGGGGCAATCAGCCCCAGCATTTT. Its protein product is CASSPPGGGNQPQHF.

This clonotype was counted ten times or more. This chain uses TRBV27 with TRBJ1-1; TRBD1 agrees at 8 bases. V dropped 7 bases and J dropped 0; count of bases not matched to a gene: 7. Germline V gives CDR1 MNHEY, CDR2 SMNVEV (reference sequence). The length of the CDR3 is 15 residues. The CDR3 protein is CASNQGASVNTEAFF. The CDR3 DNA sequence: TGTGCCAGCAACCAGGGGGCCTCGGTGAACACTGAAGCTTTCTTT.

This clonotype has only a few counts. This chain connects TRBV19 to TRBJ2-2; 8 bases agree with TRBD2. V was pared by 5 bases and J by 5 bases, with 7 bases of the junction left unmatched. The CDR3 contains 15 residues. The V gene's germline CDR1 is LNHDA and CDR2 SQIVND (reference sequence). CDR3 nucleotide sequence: TGTGCCAGTAGTTTTATAGCGGGAAGGACCGGGGAGCTGTTTTTT. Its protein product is CASSFIAGRTGELFF.

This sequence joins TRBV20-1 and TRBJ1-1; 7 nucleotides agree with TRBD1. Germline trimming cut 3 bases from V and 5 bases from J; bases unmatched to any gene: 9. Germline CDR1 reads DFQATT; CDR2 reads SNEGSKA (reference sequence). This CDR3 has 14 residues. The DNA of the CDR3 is TGCAGTGCTAGCTACGGGCAGGGGGGAACTGAAGCTTTCTTT. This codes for CSASYGQGGTEAFF.

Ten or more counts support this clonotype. The CDR3 region is CASSQEDGTIRGNEQFF. The CDR3 region has the DNA TGCGCCAGCAGCCAAGAGGACGGGACTATCCGTGGAAATGAGCAGTTCTTC. The J gene is TRBJ2-1, the V gene TRBV4-3, with 7 positions matching TRBD2. V shed 0 bases, J shed 7 bases, and the junction held 12 bases outside the gene matches. Germline CDR1 reads LGHNA; CDR2 reads YSLEER. CDR3 length equals 17 residues.

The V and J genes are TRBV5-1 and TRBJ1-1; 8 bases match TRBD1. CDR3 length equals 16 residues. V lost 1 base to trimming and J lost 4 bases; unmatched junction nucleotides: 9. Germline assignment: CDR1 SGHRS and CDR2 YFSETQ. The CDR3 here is CASSLNRGARITEAFF. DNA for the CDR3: TGCGCCAGCAGCTTGAACAGGGGGGCGAGGATCACTGAAGCTTTCTTT.

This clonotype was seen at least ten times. The CDR3, as DNA: TGTGCCAGCAGTGACCCCAACGGTGGTGCTAGCGGGTACGAGCAGTACTTC. It encodes CASSDPNGGASGYEQYF. The rearrangement joins TRBV2 to TRBJ2-7; 8 bases agree with TRBD2. Trimming at V came to 3 bases and at J to 4 bases, leaving 14 bases not matched to a gene. CDR1 and CDR2 (germline): SNHLY, FYNNEI. The CDR3 contains 17 residues.

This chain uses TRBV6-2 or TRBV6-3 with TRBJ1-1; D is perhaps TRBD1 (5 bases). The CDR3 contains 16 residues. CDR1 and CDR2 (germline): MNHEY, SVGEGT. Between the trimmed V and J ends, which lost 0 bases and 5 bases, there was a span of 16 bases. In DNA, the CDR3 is TGTGCCAGCAGTTACTCACTCGGCGGGGGGGGGACTGAAGCTTTCTTT. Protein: CASSYSLGGGGTEAFF.

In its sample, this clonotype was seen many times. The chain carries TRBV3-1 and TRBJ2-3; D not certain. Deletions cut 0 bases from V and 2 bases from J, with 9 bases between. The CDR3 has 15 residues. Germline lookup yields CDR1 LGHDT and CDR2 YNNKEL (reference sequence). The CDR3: CASSQDWSVTDTQYF. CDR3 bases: TGTGCCAGCAGCCAAGATTGGTCGGTCACAGATACGCAGTATTTT.

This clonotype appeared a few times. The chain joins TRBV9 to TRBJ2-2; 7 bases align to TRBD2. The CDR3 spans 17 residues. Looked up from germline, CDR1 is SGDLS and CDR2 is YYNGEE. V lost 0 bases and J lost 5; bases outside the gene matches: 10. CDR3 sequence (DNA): TGTGCCAGCAGCGTAGCCAGCACGGGAGGTTATACCGGGGAGCTGTTTTTT. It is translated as CASSVASTGGYTGELFF.

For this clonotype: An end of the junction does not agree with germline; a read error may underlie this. CDR3 in amino acids: CASSWDTETQYF. CDR3 DNA sequence: TGCGCCAGCAGCTGGGACACAGAGACGCAGTATTTT. V and J are TRBV5-1 and TRBJ2-3, with D possibly matching TRBD1 (6 bases). Germline V gene sequence: CDR1 SGHRS, CDR2 YFSETQ. The CDR3 length is 12 residues.

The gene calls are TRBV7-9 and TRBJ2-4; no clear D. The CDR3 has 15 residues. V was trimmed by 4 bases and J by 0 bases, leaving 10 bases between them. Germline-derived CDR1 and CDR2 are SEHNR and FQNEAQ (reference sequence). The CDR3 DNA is TGTGCCAGCAGCTCCCGAGGATCAGCCAAAAACATTCAGTACTTC. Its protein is CASSSRGSAKNIQYF.

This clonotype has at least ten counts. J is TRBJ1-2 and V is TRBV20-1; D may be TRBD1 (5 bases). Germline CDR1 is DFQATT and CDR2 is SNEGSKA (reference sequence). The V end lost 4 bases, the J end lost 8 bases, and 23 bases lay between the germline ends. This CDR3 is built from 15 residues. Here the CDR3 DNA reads TGCAGTGCTACCCCCGTGGACCGGGGGGGAGGGGGCTACACCTTC. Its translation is CSATPVDRGGGGYTF.